The subject of this entry is one T cell receptor (beta chain). The data originate from a study of blood T cell repertoires in COVID-19. Study-wide background: Sites in the United States, Italy and Spain provided acute and convalescent COVID-19 samples. Sources were T cells, B-cell-depleted T cells, or PBMCs; the material itself was cDNA or gDNA.

The CDR3 has 18 residues. J lost 2 bases, V lost 8 bases, and 18 bases had no gene match. The germline gives CDR1 LNHDA, CDR2 SQIVND (reference sequence). Original data processing: How many nucleated cells were present was estimated from reference gene primer amplification. Profiling relied on immunoSEQ multiplex PCR, and the TCRdb table lists in-frame clones only, not all of them. V, J and clone size were drawn from that table, and D and trimming were deduced from the DNA. Of 120,000 to 150,000 clones listed, 70% to 90% are singletons. The specimen was peripheral blood. This TCR came from a human donor with acute or convalescent COVID-19. The donor label of this sample is uncertain. This chain links TRBV19 with TRBJ2-3, with 8 nucleotides matching TRBD2. The CDR3 region is CASSFPSSGTRATDTQYF. The CDR3 region has the DNA TGTGCCAGTTCCTTCCCCTCCTCCGGGACTAGGGCCACAGATACGCAGTATTTT.